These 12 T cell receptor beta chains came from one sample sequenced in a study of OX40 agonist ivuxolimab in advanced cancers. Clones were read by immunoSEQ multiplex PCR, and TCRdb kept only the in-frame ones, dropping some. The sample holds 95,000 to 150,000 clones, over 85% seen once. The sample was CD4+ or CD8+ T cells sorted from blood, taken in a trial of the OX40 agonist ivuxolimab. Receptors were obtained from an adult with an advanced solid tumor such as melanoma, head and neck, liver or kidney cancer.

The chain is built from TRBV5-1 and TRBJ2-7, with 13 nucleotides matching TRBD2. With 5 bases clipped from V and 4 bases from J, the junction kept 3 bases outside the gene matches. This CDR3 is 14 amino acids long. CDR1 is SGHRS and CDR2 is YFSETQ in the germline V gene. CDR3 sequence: CASRGLAGWYEQYF. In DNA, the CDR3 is TGCGCCAGCAGGGGACTAGCGGGATGGTACGAGCAGTACTTC.

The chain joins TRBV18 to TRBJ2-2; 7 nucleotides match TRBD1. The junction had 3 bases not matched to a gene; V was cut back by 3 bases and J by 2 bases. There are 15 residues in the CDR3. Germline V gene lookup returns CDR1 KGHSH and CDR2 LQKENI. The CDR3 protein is CASSPGQLNTGELFF. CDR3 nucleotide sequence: TGTGCCAGCTCACCGGGACAGCTTAACACCGGGGAGCTGTTTTTT.

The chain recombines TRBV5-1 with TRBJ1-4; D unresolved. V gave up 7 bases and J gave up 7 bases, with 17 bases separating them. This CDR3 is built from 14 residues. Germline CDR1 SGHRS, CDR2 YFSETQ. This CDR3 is CASSGGGGSEKLFF. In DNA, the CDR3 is TGCGCCAGCTCAGGAGGCGGAGGTAGTGAAAAACTGTTTTTT.

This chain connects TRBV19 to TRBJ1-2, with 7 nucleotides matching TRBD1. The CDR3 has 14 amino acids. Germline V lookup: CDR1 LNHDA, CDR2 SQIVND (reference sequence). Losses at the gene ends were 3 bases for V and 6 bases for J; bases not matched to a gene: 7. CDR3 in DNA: TGTGCCAGTAGTATCCCGGGGACAGCAGATGGCTACACCTTC. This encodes CASSIPGTADGYTF.

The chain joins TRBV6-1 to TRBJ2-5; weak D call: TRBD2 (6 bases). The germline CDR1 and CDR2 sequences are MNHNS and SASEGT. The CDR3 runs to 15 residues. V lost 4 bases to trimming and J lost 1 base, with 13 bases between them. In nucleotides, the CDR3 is TGTGCCAGCAGTGTGCGGGGCGGGTCCCAAGAGACCCAGTACTTC. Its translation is CASSVRGGSQETQYF.

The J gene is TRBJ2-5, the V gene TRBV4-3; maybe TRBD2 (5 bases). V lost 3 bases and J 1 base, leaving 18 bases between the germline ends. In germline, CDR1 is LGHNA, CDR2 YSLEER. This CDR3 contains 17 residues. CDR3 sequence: CASSHSWGLEVQETQYF. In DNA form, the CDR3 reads TGCGCCAGCAGCCATAGTTGGGGTTTGGAGGTCCAAGAGACCCAGTACTTC.

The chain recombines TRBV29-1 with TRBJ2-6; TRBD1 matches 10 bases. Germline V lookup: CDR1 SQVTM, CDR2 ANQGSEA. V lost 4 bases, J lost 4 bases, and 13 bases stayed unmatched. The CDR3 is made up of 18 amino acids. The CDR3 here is CSVALSPGTGVGANVLTF. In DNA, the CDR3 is TGCAGCGTTGCACTCAGTCCCGGGACAGGGGTCGGGGCCAACGTCCTGACTTTC. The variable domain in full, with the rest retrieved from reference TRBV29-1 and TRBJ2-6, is SAVISQKPSRDICQRGTSLTIQCQVDSQVTMMFWYRQQPGQSLTLIATANQGSEATYESGFVIDKFPISRPNLTFSTLTVSNMSPEDSSIYLCSVALSPGTGVGANVLTFGAGSRLTVL.

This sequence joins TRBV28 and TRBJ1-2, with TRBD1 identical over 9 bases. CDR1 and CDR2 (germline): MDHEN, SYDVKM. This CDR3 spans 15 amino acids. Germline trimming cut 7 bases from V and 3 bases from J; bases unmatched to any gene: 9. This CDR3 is CASTTGTGLDYGYTF. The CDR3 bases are TGTGCCAGCACTACCGGGACAGGGCTCGACTATGGCTACACCTTC.

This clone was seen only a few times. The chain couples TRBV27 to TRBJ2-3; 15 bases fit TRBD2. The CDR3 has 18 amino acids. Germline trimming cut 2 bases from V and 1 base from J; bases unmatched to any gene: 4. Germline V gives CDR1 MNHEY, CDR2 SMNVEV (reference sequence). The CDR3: CASSLGLAGGRGTDTQYF. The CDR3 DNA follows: TGTGCCAGCAGTTTAGGACTAGCGGGAGGGAGGGGCACAGATACGCAGTATTTT.

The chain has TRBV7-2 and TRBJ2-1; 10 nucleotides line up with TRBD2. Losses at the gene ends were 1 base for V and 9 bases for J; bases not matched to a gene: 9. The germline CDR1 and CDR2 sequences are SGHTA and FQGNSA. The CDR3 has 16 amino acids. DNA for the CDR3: TGTGCCAGCAGCTTAGGGAGGAGCGGGAGGGCCGGTGAGCAGTTCTTC. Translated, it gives CASSLGRSGRAGEQFF.

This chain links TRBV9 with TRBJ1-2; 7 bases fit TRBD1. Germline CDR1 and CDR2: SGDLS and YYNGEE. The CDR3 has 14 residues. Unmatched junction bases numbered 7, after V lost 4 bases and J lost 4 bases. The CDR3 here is CASSSRTGSYGYTF. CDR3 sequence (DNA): TGTGCCAGCAGCTCAAGGACAGGAAGCTATGGCTACACCTTC.

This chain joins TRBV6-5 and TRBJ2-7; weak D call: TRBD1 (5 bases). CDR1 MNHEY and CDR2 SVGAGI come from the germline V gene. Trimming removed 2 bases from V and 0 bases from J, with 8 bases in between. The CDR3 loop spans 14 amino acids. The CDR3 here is CASSYETVSYEQYF. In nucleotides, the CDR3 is TGTGCCAGCAGTTACGAGACAGTCTCCTACGAGCAGTACTTC.